Below, 17 T cell receptor beta chains from the same sample are listed, as sequenced in a study of blood T cell repertoires in COVID-19. Clones were sequenced by immunoSEQ multiplex PCR, and TCRdb holds only the in-frame ones, with some missing. This sample yields roughly 300,000 clones, of which 70% to 90% are seen a single time; just over 7% belongs to the top ten. Material for sequencing was peripheral blood. The source is a human donor in a cohort sampled during active COVID-19.

This chain joins TRBV27 and TRBJ1-1; D not certain. The V and J ends lost 2 bases and 6 bases respectively, with 10 bases between them. CDR3 size: 13 residues. Looked up from germline, CDR1 is MNHEY and CDR2 is SMNVEV (reference sequence). The CDR3 region is CASSLVMGSEAFF. In DNA, the CDR3 is TGTGCCAGCAGTTTAGTCATGGGCTCTGAAGCTTTCTTT.

This chain uses TRBV5-4 with TRBJ1-4; tentative D call: TRBD1 (5 bases). The CDR3 spans 16 residues. Germline loops: CDR1 SGHNT, CDR2 YYREEE (reference sequence). V was trimmed by 0 bases and J by 5 bases, leaving 14 bases between them. The DNA for the CDR3 is TGTGCCAGCAGCTTGGTGGATACGGGGGGGAATGAAAAACTGTTTTTT. Translation gives CASSLVDTGGNEKLFF.

The V gene is TRBV3-1 (or the pseudogene TRBV3-2), the J gene TRBJ2-2, with 9 positions matching TRBD1. This CDR3 comprises 15 residues. V dropped 5 bases and J dropped 7; count of bases not matched to a gene: 8. Germline V CDR1 and CDR2: LGHDT, YNNKEL (reference sequence). The CDR3 reads CASSGTGSKYGELFF. In nucleotides, the CDR3 is TGTGCCAGCAGCGGGACAGGGTCCAAATACGGGGAGCTGTTTTTT.

The rearrangement uses TRBV7-9 and TRBJ2-7; 8 nucleotides align to TRBD2. V shed 5 bases and J 2 bases; nucleotides not matched to a gene: 8. Germline loops: CDR1 SEHNR, CDR2 FQNEAQ (reference sequence). The CDR3 has 15 amino acids. The CDR3 DNA follows: TGTGCCAGCAGCGGGACTAGTATGTTCACCTACGAGCAGTACTTC. Amino acids: CASSGTSMFTYEQYF.

The V and J genes are TRBV29-1 and TRBJ1-5; a weak D match, TRBD1 (5 bases). V lost 3 bases and J lost 6, with 12 bases in between. CDR1 SQVTM and CDR2 ANQGSEA come from the germline V gene. The length of the CDR3 is 13 residues. CDR3 nucleotides: TGCAGCGTTGATTCAGGGAAGGGTCAGCCCCAGCATTTT. Protein: CSVDSGKGQPQHF.

This chain connects TRBV30 to TRBJ1-1; D is uncertain. CDR1 GTSNPN and CDR2 SVGIG come from the germline V gene (reference sequence). The CDR3 is 13 amino acids. The V end lost 2 bases, the J end lost 4 bases, and 11 bases lay between the germline ends. CDR3: CAWSLLGSTEAFF. The DNA for the CDR3 is TGTGCCTGGAGTCTACTAGGGAGCACTGAAGCTTTCTTT.

This clone appeared a few times. The chain links TRBV2 to TRBJ2-6; D gene ambiguous. Deletions cut 2 bases from V and 0 bases from J, with 8 bases between. Germline-derived CDR1 and CDR2 are SNHLY and FYNNEI. The length of the CDR3 is 16 residues. The CDR3 DNA reads TGTGCCAGCAGTGAACAGGTCCCCTCTGGGGCCAACGTCCTGACTTTC. Its translation: CASSEQVPSGANVLTF.

This chain uses TRBV15 with TRBJ1-4, with 7 bases matching TRBD1. Germline-derived CDR1 and CDR2 are LNHNV and YYDKDF (reference sequence). CDR3 length: 15 amino acids. The V gene end was trimmed by 1 base and the J gene end by 8 bases; junction bases not matched to a gene: 7. This CDR3 reads CATSRGGGSEEKLFF. CDR3 sequence (DNA): TGTGCCACCAGCAGAGGAGGGGGCTCAGAGGAAAAACTGTTTTTT.

The chain employs TRBV29-1 and TRBJ2-3; TRBD2 might be the D (6 bases). V lost 4 bases and J lost 6, with 14 bases in between. This CDR3 comprises 13 residues. The V gene's germline CDR1 is SQVTM and CDR2 ANQGSEA. This chain's CDR3 is CSVGNGEDDTQYF. The CDR3, as DNA: TGCAGCGTTGGCAACGGGGAGGATGATACGCAGTATTTT.

The rearrangement links TRBV6-1 to TRBJ1-6; no clear D. Trimming cost V 0 bases and J 0 bases, with 9 bases left between them. CDR3 size: 17 residues. Germline-derived CDR1 and CDR2 are MNHNS and SASEGT. The CDR3 here is CASSEAGRSSYNSPLHF. In DNA, the CDR3 is TGTGCCAGCAGTGAAGCAGGGAGGAGCTCCTATAATTCACCCCTCCACTTT.

This clone was seen only once. This chain links TRBV7-8 with TRBJ2-4, with 7 bases lining up with TRBD1. This CDR3 has 16 amino acids. Trimming at V came to 5 bases and at J to 6 bases, leaving 13 bases not matched to a gene. Germline V gene data show CDR1 as SGHVS and CDR2 as FQNEAQ. CDR3 nucleotides: TGTGCCAGCAGCCCTCCCATGACAGGGTGGGGAAACATTCAGTACTTC. It specifies CASSPPMTGWGNIQYF.

This clone was counted a few times. The CDR3 protein is CASSPKGLAGANTGELFF. CDR3 nucleotides: TGTGCCAGCTCACCAAAGGGACTAGCGGGGGCGAACACCGGGGAGCTGTTTTTT. V and J are TRBV18 and TRBJ2-2, with 14 bases lining up with TRBD2. The CDR3 length is 18 residues. In germline, CDR1 is KGHSH, CDR2 LQKENI. The V segment lost 2 bases and the J segment 0 bases; nucleotides outside the gene matches: 2.

This chain uses TRBV9 with TRBJ1-1; 8 nucleotides line up with TRBD1. The junction had 11 bases not matched to a gene; V was cut back by 0 bases and J by 4 bases. The germline V gene encodes CDR1 SGDLS and CDR2 YYNGEE. This CDR3 is built from 17 residues. Written as DNA, the CDR3 is TGTGCCAGCAGCGTAGTGGCAGGGGGCTTTCATGCCACTGAAGCTTTCTTT. Its protein product is CASSVVAGGFHATEAFF.

V gene TRBV10-3 combines with J gene TRBJ2-3; TRBD2 agrees at 7 bases. Germline CDR1 is ENHRY and CDR2 is SYGVKD. The CDR3 covers 16 residues. The ends lost 4 bases at V and 2 bases at J; junction bases unmatched: 9. The CDR3 region is CAISGDSGPITDTQYF. Here the CDR3 DNA reads TGTGCCATCAGTGGGGATAGCGGGCCCATCACAGATACGCAGTATTTT.

This chain connects TRBV28 to TRBJ2-7; TRBD1 matches at 10 bases. The CDR3 is 15 residues long. From germline, CDR1 is MDHEN and CDR2 SYDVKM. J gave up 7 bases and V 4 bases, and 10 bases lay outside the gene matches. CDR3 loop: CASSSSGTGEEEQYF. In DNA form, the CDR3 reads TGTGCCAGCAGTTCCTCCGGGACAGGGGAGGAGGAGCAGTACTTC.

The chain carries TRBV5-1 and TRBJ2-5, with 10 bases lining up with TRBD2. With V trimmed by 1 base and J by 3 bases, 0 bases remained unmatched. The CDR3 contains 14 residues. Germline V gene sequence: CDR1 SGHRS, CDR2 YFSETQ. The CDR3 reads CASSLLAGEETQYF. CDR3 sequence (DNA): TGCGCCAGCAGCTTGCTAGCGGGGGAAGAGACCCAGTACTTC.

This clone occurred once. This CDR3 is CASSPDGASTDTQYF. CDR3 bases: TGTGCCAGCAGCCCGGATGGGGCCAGCACAGATACGCAGTATTTT. The chain combines TRBV5-4 with TRBJ2-3; TRBD1 might be the D (5 bases). V lost 4 bases and J 0 bases, leaving 12 bases between the germline ends. Germline loops: CDR1 SGHNT, CDR2 YYREEE (reference sequence). The CDR3 runs to 15 residues.